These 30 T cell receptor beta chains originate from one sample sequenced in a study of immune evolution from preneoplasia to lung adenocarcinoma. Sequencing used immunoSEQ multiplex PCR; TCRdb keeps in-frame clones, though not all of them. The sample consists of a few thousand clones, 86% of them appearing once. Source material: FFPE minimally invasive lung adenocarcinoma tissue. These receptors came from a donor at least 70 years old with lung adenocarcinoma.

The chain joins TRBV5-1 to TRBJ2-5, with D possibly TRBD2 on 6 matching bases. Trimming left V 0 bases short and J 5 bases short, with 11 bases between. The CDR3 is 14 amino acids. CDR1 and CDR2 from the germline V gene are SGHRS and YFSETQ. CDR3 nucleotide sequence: TGCGCCAGCAGCTTGGCTAGCGTGGGCGAGACCCAGTACTTC. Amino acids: CASSLASVGETQYF.

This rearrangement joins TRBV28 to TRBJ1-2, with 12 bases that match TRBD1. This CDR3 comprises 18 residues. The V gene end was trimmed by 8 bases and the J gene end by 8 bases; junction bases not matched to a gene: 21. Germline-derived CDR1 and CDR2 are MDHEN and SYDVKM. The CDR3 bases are TGTGCCAGCGGAACTTATTACCGGGACAGGGGGCGCGTGAAAGGCTACACCTTC. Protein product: CASGTYYRDRGRVKGYTF.

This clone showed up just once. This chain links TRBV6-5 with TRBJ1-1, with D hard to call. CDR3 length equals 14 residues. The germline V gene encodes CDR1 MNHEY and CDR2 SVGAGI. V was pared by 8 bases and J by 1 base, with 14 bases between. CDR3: CASHLDNPNTEAFF. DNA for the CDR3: TGTGCCAGCCACCTAGACAACCCGAACACTGAAGCTTTCTTT.

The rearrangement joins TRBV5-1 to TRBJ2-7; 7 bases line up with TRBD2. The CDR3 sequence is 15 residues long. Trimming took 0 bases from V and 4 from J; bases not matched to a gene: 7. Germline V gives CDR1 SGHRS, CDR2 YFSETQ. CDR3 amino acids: CASSLGAGEVYEQYF. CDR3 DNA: TGCGCCAGCAGCTTGGGCGCGGGAGAAGTTTACGAGCAGTACTTC.

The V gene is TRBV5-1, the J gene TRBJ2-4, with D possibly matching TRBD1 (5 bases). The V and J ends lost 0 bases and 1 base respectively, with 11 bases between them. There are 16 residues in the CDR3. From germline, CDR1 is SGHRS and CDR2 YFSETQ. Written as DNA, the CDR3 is TGCGCCAGCAGCTTGGACTCAGGGTCCGCCAAAAACATTCAGTACTTC. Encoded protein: CASSLDSGSAKNIQYF.

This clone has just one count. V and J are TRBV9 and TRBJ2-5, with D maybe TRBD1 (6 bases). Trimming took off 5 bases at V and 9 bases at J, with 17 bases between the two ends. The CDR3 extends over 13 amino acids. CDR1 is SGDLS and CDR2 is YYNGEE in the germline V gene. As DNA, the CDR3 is TGTGCCAGCAGGGAAGGACAGTACGGGGCCCAGTACTTC. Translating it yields CASREGQYGAQYF.

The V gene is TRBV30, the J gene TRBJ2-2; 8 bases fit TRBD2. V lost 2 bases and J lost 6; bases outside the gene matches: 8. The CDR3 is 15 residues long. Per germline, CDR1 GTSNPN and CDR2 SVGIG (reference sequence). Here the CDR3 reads CAWSWAGGGAGELFF. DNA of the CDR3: TGTGCCTGGAGTTGGGCGGGAGGCGGGGCCGGGGAGCTGTTTTTT.

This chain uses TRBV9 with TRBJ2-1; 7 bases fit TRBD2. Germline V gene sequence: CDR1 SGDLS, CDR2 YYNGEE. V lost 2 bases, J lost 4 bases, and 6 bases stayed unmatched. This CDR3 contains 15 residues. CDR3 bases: TGTGCCAGCAGCGTTGGTGGGAGGGGATACAATGAGCAGTTCTTC. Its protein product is CASSVGGRGYNEQFF.

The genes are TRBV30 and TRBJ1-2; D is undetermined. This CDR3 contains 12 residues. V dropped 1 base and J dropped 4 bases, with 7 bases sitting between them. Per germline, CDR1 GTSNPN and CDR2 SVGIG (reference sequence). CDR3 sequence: CAWSGGIYGYTF. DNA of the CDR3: TGTGCCTGGAGTGGGGGAATCTATGGCTACACCTTC.

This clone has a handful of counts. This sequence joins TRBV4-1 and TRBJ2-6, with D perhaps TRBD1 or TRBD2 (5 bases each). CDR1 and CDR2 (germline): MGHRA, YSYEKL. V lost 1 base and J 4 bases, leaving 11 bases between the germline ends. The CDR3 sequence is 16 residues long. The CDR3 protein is CASSQAGSVGANVLTF. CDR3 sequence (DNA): TGCGCCAGCAGCCAAGCAGGGAGTGTAGGGGCCAACGTCCTGACTTTC.

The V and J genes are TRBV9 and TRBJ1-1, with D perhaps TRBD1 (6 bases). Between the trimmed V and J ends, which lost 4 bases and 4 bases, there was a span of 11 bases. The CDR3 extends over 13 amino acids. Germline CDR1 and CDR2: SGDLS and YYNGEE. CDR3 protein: CASSTRGGTEAFF. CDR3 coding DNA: TGTGCCAGCAGCACGAGAGGGGGCACTGAAGCTTTCTTT.

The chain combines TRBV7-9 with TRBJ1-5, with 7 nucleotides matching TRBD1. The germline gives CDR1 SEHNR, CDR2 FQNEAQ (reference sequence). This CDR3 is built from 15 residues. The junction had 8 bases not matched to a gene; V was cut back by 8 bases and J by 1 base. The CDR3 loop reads CASGPGGGSNQPQHF. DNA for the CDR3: TGTGCCAGCGGGCCAGGGGGAGGAAGCAATCAGCCCCAGCATTTT.

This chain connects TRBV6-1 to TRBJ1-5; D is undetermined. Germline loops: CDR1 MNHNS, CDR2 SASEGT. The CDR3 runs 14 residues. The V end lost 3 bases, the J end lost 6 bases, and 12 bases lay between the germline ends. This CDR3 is CASSDLVVVQPQHF. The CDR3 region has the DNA TGTGCCAGCAGTGATCTCGTCGTCGTTCAGCCCCAGCATTTT.

CDR3 nucleotide sequence: TGCGCCAGCAGCCAAGATCCGGGTGGAGTAGGCTCCTACAATGAGCAGTTCTTC. It yields the protein CASSQDPGGVGSYNEQFF. V usage is TRBV4-1 and J usage is TRBJ2-1; D gene ambiguous. Germline-derived CDR1 and CDR2 are MGHRA and YSYEKL. The CDR3 loop spans 18 amino acids. Between the trimmed V and J ends, which lost 0 bases and 0 bases, there was a span of 15 bases.

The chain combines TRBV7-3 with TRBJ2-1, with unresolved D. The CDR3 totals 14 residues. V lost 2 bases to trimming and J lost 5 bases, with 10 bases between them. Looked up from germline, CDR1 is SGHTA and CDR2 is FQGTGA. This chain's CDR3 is CASSLSSNHNEQFF. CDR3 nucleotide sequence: TGTGCCAGCAGCTTATCAAGCAACCACAATGAGCAGTTCTTC.

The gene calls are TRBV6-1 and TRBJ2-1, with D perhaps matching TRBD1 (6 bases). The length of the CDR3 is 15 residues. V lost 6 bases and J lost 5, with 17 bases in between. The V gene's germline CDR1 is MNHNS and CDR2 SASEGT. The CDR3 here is CASSARGHYNNEQFF. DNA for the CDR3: TGTGCCAGCAGCGCTCGGGGACACTATAACAATGAGCAGTTCTTC.

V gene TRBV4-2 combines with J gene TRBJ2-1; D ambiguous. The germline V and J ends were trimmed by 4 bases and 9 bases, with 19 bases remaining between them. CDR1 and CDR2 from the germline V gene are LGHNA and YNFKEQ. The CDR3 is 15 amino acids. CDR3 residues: CASSPVDPLKGEQFF. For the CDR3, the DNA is TGTGCCAGCAGCCCGGTCGACCCTCTTAAGGGTGAGCAGTTCTTC.

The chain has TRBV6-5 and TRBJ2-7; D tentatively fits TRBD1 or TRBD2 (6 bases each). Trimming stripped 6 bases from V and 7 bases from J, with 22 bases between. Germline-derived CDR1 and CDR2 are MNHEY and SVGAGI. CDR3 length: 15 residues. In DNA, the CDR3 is TGTGCCAGCAGAGGGTTCGGAGGAGGGACAAAGGAGCAGTACTTC. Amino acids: CASRGFGGGTKEQYF.

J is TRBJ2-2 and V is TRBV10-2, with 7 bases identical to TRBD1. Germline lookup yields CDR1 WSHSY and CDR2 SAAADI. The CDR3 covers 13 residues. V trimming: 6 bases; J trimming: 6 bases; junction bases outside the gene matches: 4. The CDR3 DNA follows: TGCGCCAGCAGAGAACAGGGGTCCGGGGAGCTGTTTTTT. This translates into CASREQGSGELFF.

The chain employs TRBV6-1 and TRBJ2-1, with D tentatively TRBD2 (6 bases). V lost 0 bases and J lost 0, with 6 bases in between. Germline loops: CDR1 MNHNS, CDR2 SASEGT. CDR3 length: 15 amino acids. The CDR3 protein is CASSEAAGSYNEQFF. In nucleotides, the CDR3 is TGTGCCAGCAGTGAAGCAGCGGGCTCCTACAATGAGCAGTTCTTC.

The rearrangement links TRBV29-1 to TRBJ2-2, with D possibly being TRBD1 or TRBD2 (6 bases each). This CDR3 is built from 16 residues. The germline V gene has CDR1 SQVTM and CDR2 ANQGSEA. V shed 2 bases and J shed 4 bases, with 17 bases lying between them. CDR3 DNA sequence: TGCAGCGTTGAAAAAAGGGGCGGAGGGGGCACCGGGGAGCTGTTTTTT. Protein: CSVEKRGGGGTGELFF.

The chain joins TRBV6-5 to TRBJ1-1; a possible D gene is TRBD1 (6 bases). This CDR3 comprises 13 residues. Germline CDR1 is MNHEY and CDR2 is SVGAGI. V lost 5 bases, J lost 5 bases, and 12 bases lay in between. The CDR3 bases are TGTGCCAGCAGTGTCACAGGGTGGACTGAAGCTTTCTTT. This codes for CASSVTGWTEAFF.

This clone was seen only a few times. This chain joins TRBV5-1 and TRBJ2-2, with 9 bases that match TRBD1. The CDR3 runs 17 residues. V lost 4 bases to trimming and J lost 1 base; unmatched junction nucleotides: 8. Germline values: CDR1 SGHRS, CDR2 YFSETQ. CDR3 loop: CASSKTLTGGNTGELFF. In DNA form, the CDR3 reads TGCGCCAGCAGCAAAACCCTGACAGGGGGGAACACCGGGGAGCTGTTTTTT.

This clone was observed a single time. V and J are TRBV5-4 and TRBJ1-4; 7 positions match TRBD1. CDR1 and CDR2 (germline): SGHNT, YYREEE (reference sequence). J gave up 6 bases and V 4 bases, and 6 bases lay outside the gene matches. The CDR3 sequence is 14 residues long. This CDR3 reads CASSETGQDEKLFF. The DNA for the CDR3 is TGTGCCAGCAGCGAGACAGGGCAGGATGAAAAACTGTTTTTT.

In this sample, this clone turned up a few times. CDR3 sequence: CASSQERQGLQETQYF. CDR3 nucleotide sequence: TGCGCCAGCAGCCAAGAAAGACAGGGGTTACAAGAGACCCAGTACTTC. The chain is built from TRBV5-1 and TRBJ2-5; 8 nucleotides line up with TRBD1. This CDR3 has 16 amino acids. The V and J ends lost 4 bases and 2 bases, in that order; junction bases with no gene match: 10. Germline V gene lookup returns CDR1 SGHRS and CDR2 YFSETQ.

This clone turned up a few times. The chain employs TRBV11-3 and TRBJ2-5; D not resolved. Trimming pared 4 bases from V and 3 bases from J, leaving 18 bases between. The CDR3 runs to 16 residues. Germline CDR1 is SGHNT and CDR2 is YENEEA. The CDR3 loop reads CASSSDGPVGKETQYF. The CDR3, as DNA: TGTGCCAGCAGCTCGGACGGACCAGTGGGGAAAGAGACCCAGTACTTC.

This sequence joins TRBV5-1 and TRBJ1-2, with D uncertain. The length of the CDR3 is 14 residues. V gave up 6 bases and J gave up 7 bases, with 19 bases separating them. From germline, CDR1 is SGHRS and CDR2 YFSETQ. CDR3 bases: TGCGCCAGCACCTCGGGCGAAGGAGTGGTTGGCTACACCTTC. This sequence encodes CASTSGEGVVGYTF.

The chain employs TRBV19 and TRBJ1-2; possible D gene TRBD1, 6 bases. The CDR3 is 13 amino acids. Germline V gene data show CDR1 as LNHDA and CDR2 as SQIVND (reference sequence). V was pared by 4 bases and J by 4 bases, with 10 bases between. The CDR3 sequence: CASSNTGTYGYTF. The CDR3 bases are TGTGCCAGTAGTAACACAGGGACCTATGGCTACACCTTC.

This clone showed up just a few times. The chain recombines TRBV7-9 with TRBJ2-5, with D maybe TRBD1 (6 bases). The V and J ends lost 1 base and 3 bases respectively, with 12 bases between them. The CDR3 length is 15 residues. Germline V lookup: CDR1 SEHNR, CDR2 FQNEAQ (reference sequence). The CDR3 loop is CASSLVSTGKETQYF. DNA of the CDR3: TGTGCCAGCAGCTTAGTATCGACAGGAAAAGAGACCCAGTACTTC.

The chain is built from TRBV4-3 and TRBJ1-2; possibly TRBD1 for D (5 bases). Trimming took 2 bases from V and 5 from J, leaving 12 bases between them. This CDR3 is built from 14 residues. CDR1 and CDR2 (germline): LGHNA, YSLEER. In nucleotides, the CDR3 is TGCGCCAGCAGCCAACAGGGACTGAAGTATGGCTACACCTTC. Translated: CASSQQGLKYGYTF.